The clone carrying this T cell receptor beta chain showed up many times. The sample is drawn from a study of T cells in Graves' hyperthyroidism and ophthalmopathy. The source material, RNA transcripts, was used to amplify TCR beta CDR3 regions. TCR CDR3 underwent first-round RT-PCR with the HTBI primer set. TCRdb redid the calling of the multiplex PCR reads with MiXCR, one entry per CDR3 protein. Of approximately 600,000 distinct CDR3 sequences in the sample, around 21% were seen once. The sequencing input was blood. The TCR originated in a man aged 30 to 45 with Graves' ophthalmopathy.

The CDR3 here is CASSFSGTGGGEQFF. CDR3 bases: TGTGCCAGCAGTTTCTCCGGGACAGGGGGGGGTGAGCAGTTCTTC. The rearrangement uses TRBV28 and TRBJ2-1; 11 bases line up with TRBD1. The CDR3 is made up of 15 amino acids. Trimming at V came to 3 bases and at J to 9 bases, leaving 7 bases not matched to a gene. Germline CDR1 MDHEN, CDR2 SYDVKM.